One T cell receptor beta chain is described in this entry. Its target is not known. The same CDR3 arises from other DNA sequences in this sample as well. These data come from a study of beta chain features in type 1 diabetes. In the study overall: All of the samples together had approximately 99 million sorted cells examined.

V was cut by 5 bases and J by 1 base, with 7 bases left in between. The CDR3 runs to 13 residues. CDR1 and CDR2 from the germline V gene are SGHTA and FQGNSA. Study-level points and caveats: Overrepresentation of cells with high TCR expression could result from cDNA sequencing. A PCR bias possibly favoring shorter templates would apply equally to patients and controls. VDJ junctions in type 1 diabetes patients carried more deletions and fewer insertions.

TCRB transcripts that were expressed got sequenced, as all of the isolated RNA had been reverse transcribed. The data were produced by immunoSEQ multiplex PCR, yet TCRdb's version contains in-frame clones alone and is incomplete. The repertoire holds 600,000 to 650,000 clones, with 15% to 17% as singletons. The sequence came from a man between 18 and 35 years old in good health. V gene TRBV7-2 combines with J gene TRBJ2-3, with unresolved D. Source material: naive CD4+ T cells from blood. The CDR3 DNA is TGTGCCAGCAGCCCCTCAGGCACAGATACGCAGTATTTT. It codes for CASSPSGTDTQYF. The full variable domain, in which reference TRBV7-2 and TRBJ2-3 provide the parts outside the CDR3, is GAGVSQSPSNKVTEKGKDVELRCDPISGHTALYWYRQSLGQGLEFLIYFQGNSAPDKSGLPSDRFSAERTGGSVSTLTIQRTQQEDSAVYLCASSPSGTDTQYFGPGTRLTVL.